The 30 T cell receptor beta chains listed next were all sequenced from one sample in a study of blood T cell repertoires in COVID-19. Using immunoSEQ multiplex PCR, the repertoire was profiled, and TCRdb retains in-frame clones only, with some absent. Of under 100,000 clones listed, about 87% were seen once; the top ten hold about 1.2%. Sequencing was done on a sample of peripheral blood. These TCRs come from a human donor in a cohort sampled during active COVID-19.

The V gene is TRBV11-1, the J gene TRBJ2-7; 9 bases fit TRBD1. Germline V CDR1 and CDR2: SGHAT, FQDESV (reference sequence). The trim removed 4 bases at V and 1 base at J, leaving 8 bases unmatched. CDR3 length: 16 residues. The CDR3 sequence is CASSSPRDRVSYEQYF. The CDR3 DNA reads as TGTGCCAGCAGCTCGCCACGGGACAGGGTTTCCTACGAGCAGTACTTC.

CDR3 in DNA: TGTGCCAGCAGTTCCCGGGACAGGGCCTACGAGCAGTACTTC. The encoded protein is CASSSRDRAYEQYF. The gene calls are TRBV27 and TRBJ2-7, with 9 bases aligning to TRBD1. V gave up 4 bases and J gave up 2 bases; unmatched junction bases: 3. The CDR3 has 14 residues. CDR1 MNHEY and CDR2 SMNVEV come from the germline V gene (reference sequence).

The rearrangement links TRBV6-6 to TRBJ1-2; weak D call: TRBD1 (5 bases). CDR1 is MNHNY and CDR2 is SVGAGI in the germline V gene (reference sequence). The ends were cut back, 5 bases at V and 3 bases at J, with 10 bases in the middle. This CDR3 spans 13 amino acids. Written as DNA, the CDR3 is TGTGCCAGCAGTCCTGTAGGGGACTATGGCTACACCTTC. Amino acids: CASSPVGDYGYTF.

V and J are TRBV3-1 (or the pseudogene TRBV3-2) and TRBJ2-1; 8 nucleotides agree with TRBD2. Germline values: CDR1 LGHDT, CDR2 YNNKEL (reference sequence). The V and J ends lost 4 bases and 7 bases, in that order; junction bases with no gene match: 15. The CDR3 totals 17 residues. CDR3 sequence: CASSPTGTSRFLNEQFF. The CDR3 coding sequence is TGTGCCAGCAGCCCGACCGGGACTAGTCGTTTTCTGAATGAGCAGTTCTTC.

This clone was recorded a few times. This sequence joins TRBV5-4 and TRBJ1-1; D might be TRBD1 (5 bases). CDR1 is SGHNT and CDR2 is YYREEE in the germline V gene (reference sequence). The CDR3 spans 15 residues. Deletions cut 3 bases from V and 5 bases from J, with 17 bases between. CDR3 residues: CASSYPRGSGTEAFF. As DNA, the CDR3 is TGTGCCAGCAGCTACCCGCGGGGGAGTGGGACTGAAGCTTTCTTT.

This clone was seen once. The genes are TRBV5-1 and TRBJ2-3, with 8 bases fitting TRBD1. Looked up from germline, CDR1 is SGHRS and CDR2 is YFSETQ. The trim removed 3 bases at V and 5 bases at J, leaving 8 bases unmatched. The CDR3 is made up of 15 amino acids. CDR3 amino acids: CASSSSDRVGDTQYF. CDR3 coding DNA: TGCGCCAGCAGCTCCTCGGACAGGGTGGGAGATACGCAGTATTTT.

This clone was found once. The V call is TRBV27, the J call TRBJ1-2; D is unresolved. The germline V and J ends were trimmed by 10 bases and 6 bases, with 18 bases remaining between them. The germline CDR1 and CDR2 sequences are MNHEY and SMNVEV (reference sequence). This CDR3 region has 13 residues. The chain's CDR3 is CATRDSRAHGYTF. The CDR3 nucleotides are TGTGCCACCCGAGACTCCCGAGCCCATGGCTACACCTTC.

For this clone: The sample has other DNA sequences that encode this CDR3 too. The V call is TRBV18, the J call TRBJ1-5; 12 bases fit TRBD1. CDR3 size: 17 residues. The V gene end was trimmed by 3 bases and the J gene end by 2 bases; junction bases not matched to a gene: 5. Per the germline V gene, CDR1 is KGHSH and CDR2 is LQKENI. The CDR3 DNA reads TGTGCCAGCTCACCGGGACAGGGGGCGTGGGGCAATCAGCCCCAGCATTTT. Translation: CASSPGQGAWGNQPQHF.

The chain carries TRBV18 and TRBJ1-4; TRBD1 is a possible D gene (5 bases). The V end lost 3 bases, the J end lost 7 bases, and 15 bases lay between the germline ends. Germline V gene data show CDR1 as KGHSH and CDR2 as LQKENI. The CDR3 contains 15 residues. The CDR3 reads CASSPNQGSGEKLFF. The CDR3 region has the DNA TGTGCCAGCTCACCGAATCAGGGTAGCGGTGAAAAACTGTTTTTT.

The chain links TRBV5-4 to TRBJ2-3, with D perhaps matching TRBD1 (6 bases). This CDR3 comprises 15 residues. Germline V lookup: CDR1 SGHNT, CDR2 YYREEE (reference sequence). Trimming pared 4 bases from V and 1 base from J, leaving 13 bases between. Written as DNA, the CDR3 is TGTGCCAGCAGCCTTGGACAGATCCGCACAGATACGCAGTATTTT. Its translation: CASSLGQIRTDTQYF. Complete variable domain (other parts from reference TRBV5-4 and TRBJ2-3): ETGVTQSPTHLIKTRGQQVTLRCSSQSGHNTVSWYQQALGQGPQFIFQYYREEENGRGNFPPRFSGLQFPNYSSELNVNALELDDSALYLCASSLGQIRTDTQYFGPGTRLTVL.

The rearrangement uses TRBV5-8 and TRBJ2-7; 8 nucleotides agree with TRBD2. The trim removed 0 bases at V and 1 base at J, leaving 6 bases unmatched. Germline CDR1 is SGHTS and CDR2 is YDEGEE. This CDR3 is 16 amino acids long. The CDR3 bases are TGTGCCAGCAGCTTGGCCTTACTAGCGGCATCCTACGAGCAGTACTTC. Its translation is CASSLALLAASYEQYF.

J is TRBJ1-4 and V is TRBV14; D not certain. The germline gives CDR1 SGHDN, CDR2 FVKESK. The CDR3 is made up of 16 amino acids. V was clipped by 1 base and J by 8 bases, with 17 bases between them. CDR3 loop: CASSQGGYGVGEKLFF. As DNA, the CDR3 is TGTGCCAGCAGCCAAGGAGGATACGGGGTAGGAGAAAAACTGTTTTTT.

CDR3 region: CAWLTGIEQYF. CDR3 nucleotide sequence: TGTGCCTGGCTTACAGGGATCGAGCAGTACTTC. This chain uses TRBV30 with TRBJ2-7; D possibly corresponds to TRBD1 (6 bases). Trimming took off 5 bases at V and 6 bases at J, with 11 bases between the two ends. CDR3 length equals 11 residues. The germline CDR1 and CDR2 sequences are GTSNPN and SVGIG (reference sequence).

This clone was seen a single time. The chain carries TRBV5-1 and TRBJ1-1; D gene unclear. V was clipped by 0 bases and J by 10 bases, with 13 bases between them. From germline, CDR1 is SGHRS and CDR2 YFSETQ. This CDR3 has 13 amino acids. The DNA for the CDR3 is TGCGCCAGCAGCTTGGATCTGCAGGCAGTAGCTTTCTTT. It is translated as CASSLDLQAVAFF. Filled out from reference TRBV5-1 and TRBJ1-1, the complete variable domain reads KAGVTQTPRYLIKTRGQQVTLSCSPISGHRSVSWYQQTPGQGLQFLFEYFSETQRNKGNFPGRFSGRQFSNSRSEMNVSTLELGDSALYLCASSLDLQAVAFFGQGTRLTVV.

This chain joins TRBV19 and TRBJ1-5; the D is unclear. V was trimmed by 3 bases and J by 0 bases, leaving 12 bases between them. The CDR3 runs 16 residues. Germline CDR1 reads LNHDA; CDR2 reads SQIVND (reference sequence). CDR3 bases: TGTGCCAGTAGTATCCATTCGGCAGGTAGCAATCAGCCCCAGCATTTT. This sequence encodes CASSIHSAGSNQPQHF.

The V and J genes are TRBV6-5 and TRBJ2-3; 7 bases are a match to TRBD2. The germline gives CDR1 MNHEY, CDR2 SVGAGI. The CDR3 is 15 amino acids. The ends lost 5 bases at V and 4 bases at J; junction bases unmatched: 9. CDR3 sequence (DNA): TGTGCCAGCAGTCCCCCGGGGGGAGCCCCAGATACGCAGTATTTT. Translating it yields CASSPPGGAPDTQYF.

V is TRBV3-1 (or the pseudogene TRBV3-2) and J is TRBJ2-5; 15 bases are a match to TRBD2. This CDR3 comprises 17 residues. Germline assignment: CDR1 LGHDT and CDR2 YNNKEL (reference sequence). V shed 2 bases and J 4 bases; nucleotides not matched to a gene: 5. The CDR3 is CASSQPGLAGGGETQYF. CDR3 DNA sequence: TGTGCCAGCAGCCAACCCGGACTAGCGGGAGGGGGAGAGACCCAGTACTTC.

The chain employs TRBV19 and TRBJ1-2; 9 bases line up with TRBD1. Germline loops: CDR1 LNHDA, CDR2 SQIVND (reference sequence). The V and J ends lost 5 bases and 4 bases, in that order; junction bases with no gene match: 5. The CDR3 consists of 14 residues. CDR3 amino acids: CASSLGQGPYGYTF. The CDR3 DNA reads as TGTGCCAGTAGTTTAGGACAGGGGCCCTATGGCTACACCTTC. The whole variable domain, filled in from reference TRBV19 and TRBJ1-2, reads DGGITQSPKYLFRKEGQNVTLSCEQNLNHDAMYWYRQDPGQGLRLIYYSQIVNDFQKGDIAEGYSVSREKKESFPLTVTSAQKNPTAFYLCASSLGQGPYGYTFGSGTRLTVV.

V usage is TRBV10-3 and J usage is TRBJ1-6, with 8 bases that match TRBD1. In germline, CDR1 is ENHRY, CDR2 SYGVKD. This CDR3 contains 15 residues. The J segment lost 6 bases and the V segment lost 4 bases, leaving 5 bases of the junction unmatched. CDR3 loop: CAISGRTGSNSPLHF. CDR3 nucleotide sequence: TGTGCCATCAGTGGCCGGACAGGGAGTAATTCACCCCTCCACTTT.

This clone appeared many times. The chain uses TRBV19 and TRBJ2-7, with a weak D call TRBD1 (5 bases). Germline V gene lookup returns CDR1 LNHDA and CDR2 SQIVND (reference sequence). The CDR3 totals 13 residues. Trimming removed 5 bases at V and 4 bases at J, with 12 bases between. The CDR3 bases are TGTGCCAGTAGTCAGACAGTGGGATACGAGCAGTACTTC. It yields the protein CASSQTVGYEQYF.

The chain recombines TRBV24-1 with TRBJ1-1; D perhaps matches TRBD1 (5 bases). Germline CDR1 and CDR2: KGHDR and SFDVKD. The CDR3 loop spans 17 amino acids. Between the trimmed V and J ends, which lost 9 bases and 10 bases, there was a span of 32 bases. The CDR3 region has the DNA TGTGCCACCGATATTCTGGACAAACTTTCCTTGGGGGGGGGAGCTTTCTTT. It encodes CATDILDKLSLGGGAFF.

This chain's CDR3 is CACRTGDTQYF. CDR3 in DNA: TGTGCCTGTCGGACTGGGGATACGCAGTATTTT. The chain combines TRBV2 with TRBJ2-3; a possible D gene is TRBD2 (5 bases). CDR1 and CDR2 (germline): SNHLY, FYNNEI. V shed 11 bases and J shed 6 bases, with 12 bases lying between them. There are 11 residues in the CDR3.

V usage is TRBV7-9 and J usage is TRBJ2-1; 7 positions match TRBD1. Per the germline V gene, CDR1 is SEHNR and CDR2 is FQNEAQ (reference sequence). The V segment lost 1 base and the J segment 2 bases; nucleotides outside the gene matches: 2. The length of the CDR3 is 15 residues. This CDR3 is CASSLGTGTYNEQFF. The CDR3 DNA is TGTGCCAGCAGCTTAGGGACAGGCACCTACAATGAGCAGTTCTTC. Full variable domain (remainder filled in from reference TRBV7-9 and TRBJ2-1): DTGVSQNPRHKITKRGQNVTFRCDPISEHNRLYWYRQTLGQGPEFLTYFQNEAQLEKSRLLSDRFSAERPKGSFSTLEIQRTEQGDSAMYLCASSLGTGTYNEQFFGPGTRLTVL.

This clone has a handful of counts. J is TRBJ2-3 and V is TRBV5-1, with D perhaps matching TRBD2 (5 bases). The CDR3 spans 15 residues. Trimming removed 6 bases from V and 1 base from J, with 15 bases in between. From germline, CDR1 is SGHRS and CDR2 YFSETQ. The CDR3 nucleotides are TGCGCCAGCAACCTCTTGGGTAGCGGCACAGATACGCAGTATTTT. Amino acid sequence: CASNLLGSGTDTQYF.

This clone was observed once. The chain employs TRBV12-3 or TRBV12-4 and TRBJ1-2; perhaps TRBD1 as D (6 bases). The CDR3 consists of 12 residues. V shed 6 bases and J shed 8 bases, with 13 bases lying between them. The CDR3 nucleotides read TGTGCCAGCAGCCTGGACAGTTGGGGCTACACCTTC. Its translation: CASSLDSWGYTF.

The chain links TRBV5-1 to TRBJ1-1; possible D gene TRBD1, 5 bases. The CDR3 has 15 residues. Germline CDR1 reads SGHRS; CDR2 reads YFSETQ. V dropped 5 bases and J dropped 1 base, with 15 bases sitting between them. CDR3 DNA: TGCGCCAGCAGGGTAAAGCTGGGGGGGAACACTGAAGCTTTCTTT. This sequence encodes CASRVKLGGNTEAFF.

In nucleotides, the CDR3 is TGTGCCAGCAGTACCACGGAAGGGGACACTGAAGCTTTCTTT. Protein product: CASSTTEGDTEAFF. V usage is TRBV6-5 and J usage is TRBJ1-1; TRBD1 might be the D (5 bases). CDR1 and CDR2 (germline): MNHEY, SVGAGI. The CDR3 length is 14 residues. Trimming took off 5 bases at V and 3 bases at J, with 13 bases between the two ends.

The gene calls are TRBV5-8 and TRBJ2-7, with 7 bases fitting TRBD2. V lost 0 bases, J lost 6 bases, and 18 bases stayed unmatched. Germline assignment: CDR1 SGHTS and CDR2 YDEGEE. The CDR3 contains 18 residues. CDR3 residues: CASSLAGLRAGLPGEQYF. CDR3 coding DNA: TGTGCCAGCAGCTTGGCAGGACTACGAGCGGGACTCCCGGGCGAGCAGTACTTC.

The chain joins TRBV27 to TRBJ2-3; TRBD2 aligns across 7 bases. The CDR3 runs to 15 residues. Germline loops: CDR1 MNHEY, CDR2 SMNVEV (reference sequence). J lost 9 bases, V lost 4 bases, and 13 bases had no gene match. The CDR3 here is CASSSPSGRAGTQYF. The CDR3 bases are TGTGCCAGCAGTTCGCCGTCGGGGAGGGCCGGGACGCAGTATTTT.

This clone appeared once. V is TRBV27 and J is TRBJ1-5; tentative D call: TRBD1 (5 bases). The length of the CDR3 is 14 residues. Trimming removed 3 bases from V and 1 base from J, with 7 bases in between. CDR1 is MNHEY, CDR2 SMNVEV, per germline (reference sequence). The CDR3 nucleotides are TGTGCCAGCAGTTTTCAGGGCAGCAATCAGCCCCAGCATTTT. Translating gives CASSFQGSNQPQHF.